These 17 T cell receptor beta chains came from one sample sequenced in a study of control samples from healthy donors and cancer patients. The protocol was immunoSEQ multiplex PCR, while the TCRdb copy is restricted to in-frame clones and leaves out a portion. This repertoire shows about 130,000 clones, 85% to 95% found once; its top ten account for approximately 0.58%. The sample consisted of PBMCs. The origin of the receptors is a man older than 75 with head and neck cancer.

This chain uses TRBV5-1 with TRBJ2-7; D not resolved. The germline V gene has CDR1 SGHRS and CDR2 YFSETQ. Trimming shortened V by 6 bases and J by 4 bases, and 20 bases separated the two germline ends. The length of the CDR3 is 15 residues. CDR3 nucleotides: TGCGCCAGCACCCCGGACGGCGGACCCAATTACGAGCAGTACTTC. Its translation is CASTPDGGPNYEQYF.

The chain joins TRBV11-2 to TRBJ1-3; D remains unclear. The germline V gene has CDR1 SGHAT and CDR2 FQNNGV. Deletions cut 4 bases from V and 4 bases from J, with 11 bases between. The CDR3 covers 14 residues. The CDR3 DNA is TGTGCCAGCAGCTACAACGGTCACGGAAACACCATATATTTT. This gives the protein CASSYNGHGNTIYF.

In its sample, this clone was seen once. V and J are TRBV5-5 and TRBJ2-3; D might be TRBD1 (5 bases). The CDR3 totals 14 residues. Germline lookup yields CDR1 SGHKS and CDR2 YYEKEE (reference sequence). V lost 4 bases and J 4 bases, leaving 13 bases between the germline ends. This CDR3 is CASSANVGADTQYF. The CDR3 coding sequence is TGTGCCAGCAGCGCAAACGTAGGGGCAGATACGCAGTATTTT.

The chain uses TRBV6-5 and TRBJ2-1, with D perhaps matching TRBD1 (6 bases). CDR1 and CDR2 from the germline V gene are MNHEY and SVGAGI. The CDR3 has 14 residues. The V end lost 0 bases, the J end lost 8 bases, and 11 bases lay between the germline ends. CDR3 residues: CASSYSMGADEQFF. The CDR3 DNA is TGTGCCAGCAGTTACTCGATGGGGGCCGATGAGCAGTTCTTC.

This rearrangement joins TRBV7-2 to TRBJ2-1; D remains unclear. The V and J ends lost 5 bases and 0 bases respectively, with 11 bases between them. Germline lookup yields CDR1 SGHTA and CDR2 FQGNSA. The CDR3 consists of 15 residues. CDR3 coding DNA: TGTGCCAGCAGCCAAAAGGCGCGCTCCTACAATGAGCAGTTCTTC. It specifies CASSQKARSYNEQFF.

The gene calls are TRBV5-4 and TRBJ1-4; D might be TRBD1 (5 bases). Germline V gives CDR1 SGHNT, CDR2 YYREEE (reference sequence). CDR3 length: 14 residues. V was shortened by 1 base and J by 8 bases, with 12 bases between the two germline ends. The CDR3: CASSLKDTQEKLFF. The CDR3, as DNA: TGTGCCAGCAGCTTGAAGGACACGCAAGAAAAACTGTTTTTT.

The rearrangement joins TRBV2 to TRBJ1-1; a weak D match, TRBD1 (6 bases). The CDR3 length is 15 residues. Germline V gene data show CDR1 as SNHLY and CDR2 as FYNNEI. V was cut by 4 bases and J by 0 bases, with 12 bases left in between. The CDR3 is CASSVQGIMNTEAFF. CDR3 DNA: TGTGCCAGCAGTGTGCAGGGGATTATGAACACTGAAGCTTTCTTT.

CDR3 nucleotides: TGTGCCAGTAGGGTAGGGGGTCTGGACCAGCCCCAGCATTTT. This encodes CASRVGGLDQPQHF. The chain is built from TRBV19 and TRBJ1-5, with D maybe TRBD1 (6 bases). V was trimmed by 6 bases and J by 7 bases, leaving 16 bases between them. CDR1 and CDR2 (germline): LNHDA, SQIVND (reference sequence). The CDR3 is 14 residues long.

The chain carries TRBV4-1 and TRBJ1-5; the D gene is possibly TRBD1 (5 bases). V was clipped by 0 bases and J by 3 bases, with 21 bases between them. This CDR3 has 19 residues. The germline V gene encodes CDR1 MGHRA and CDR2 YSYEKL. The CDR3 loop reads CASSQEILTGGFYNQPQHF. The CDR3 coding sequence is TGCGCCAGCAGCCAAGAGATTCTAACAGGAGGGTTTTACAATCAGCCCCAGCATTTT.

This clone was recorded once. This chain links TRBV15 with TRBJ2-5; D assignment may be TRBD1 or TRBD2 (5 bases each). The germline gives CDR1 LNHNV, CDR2 YYDKDF (reference sequence). V was trimmed by 3 bases and J by 5 bases, leaving 7 bases between them. The CDR3 consists of 12 residues. The CDR3: CATSRGEETQYF. The CDR3 DNA reads TGTGCCACCAGCAGGGGGGAGGAGACCCAGTACTTC.

The V call is TRBV19, the J call TRBJ1-5, with a weak D call TRBD1 (5 bases). V was clipped by 8 bases and J by 5 bases, with 13 bases between them. From germline, CDR1 is LNHDA and CDR2 SQIVND (reference sequence). The CDR3 runs 13 residues. In DNA, the CDR3 is TGTGCCAGTCGGCGGCAGGGTGATCAGCCCCAGCATTTT. Its translation: CASRRQGDQPQHF.

This rearrangement joins TRBV5-1 to TRBJ2-3, with 12 nucleotides matching TRBD2. The CDR3 spans 15 residues. Trimming took 3 bases from V and 5 from J; bases not matched to a gene: 4. The germline CDR1 and CDR2 sequences are SGHRS and YFSETQ. Written as DNA, the CDR3 is TGCGCCAGCAGCTCCCTAGCGGGGGGGCGAGATACGCAGTATTTT. Translation gives CASSSLAGGRDTQYF.

This clone was detected only once. The chain joins TRBV30 to TRBJ1-5; D gene unclear. Trimming took off 1 base at V and 0 bases at J, with 4 bases between the two ends. The CDR3 runs to 13 residues. The germline CDR1 and CDR2 sequences are GTSNPN and SVGIG (reference sequence). The CDR3 nucleotides are TGTGCCTGGAGTGCCAATAGCAATCAGCCCCAGCATTTT. Amino acid sequence: CAWSANSNQPQHF.

This clone has only one observation. The chain uses TRBV5-5 and TRBJ2-5, with 8 nucleotides matching TRBD2. Germline V gene data show CDR1 as SGHKS and CDR2 as YYEKEE (reference sequence). The CDR3 extends over 14 amino acids. J gave up 1 base and V 1 base, and 0 bases lay outside the gene matches. The CDR3 sequence: CASSLTSGQETQYF. DNA for the CDR3: TGTGCCAGCAGCTTGACTAGCGGCCAAGAGACCCAGTACTTC. The whole variable domain, remainder taken from reference TRBV5-5 and TRBJ2-5, is DAGVTQSPTHLIKTRGQQVTLRCSPISGHKSVSWYQQVLGQGPQFIFQYYEKEERGRGNFPDRFSARQFPNYSSELNVNALLLGDSALYLCASSLTSGQETQYFGPGTRLLVL.

V and J are TRBV5-1 and TRBJ2-3; D not resolved. V dropped 7 bases and J dropped 6 bases, with 9 bases sitting between them. The CDR3 length is 11 residues. Per the germline V gene, CDR1 is SGHRS and CDR2 is YFSETQ. CDR3 sequence (DNA): TGCGCCAGCGAGGTGGGCGATACGCAGTATTTT. This codes for CASEVGDTQYF.

This rearrangement joins TRBV9 to TRBJ2-7, with 8 positions matching TRBD2. The CDR3 contains 15 residues. Losses at the gene ends were 4 bases for V and 0 bases for J; bases not matched to a gene: 6. CDR1 and CDR2 from the germline V gene are SGDLS and YYNGEE. CDR3 region: CASSPRTSLSYEQYF. CDR3 nucleotide sequence: TGTGCCAGCAGCCCACGGACTAGCCTCTCCTACGAGCAGTACTTC.

The rearrangement uses TRBV5-1 and TRBJ1-4; TRBD1 is a possible D gene (5 bases). The CDR3 length is 14 residues. Trimming removed 1 base from V and 7 bases from J, with 11 bases in between. Germline lookup yields CDR1 SGHRS and CDR2 YFSETQ. CDR3 DNA sequence: TGCGCCAGCAGCTTGACCAGGGAAAGTGAAAAACTGTTTTTT. Encoded protein: CASSLTRESEKLFF.